The 15 T cell receptor beta chains listed next were all sequenced from one sample in a study of T cells in Graves' hyperthyroidism and ophthalmopathy. TCR beta CDR3 regions were amplified from RNA. The HTBI primer set drove a first-round RT-PCR of the TCR CDR3. In TCRdb, the multiplex PCR reads were re-called with MiXCR into one record per CDR3 protein. The sample includes around 210,000 distinct CDR3 sequences, about a sixth of them seen just once. Material for sequencing was blood. The receptor set was obtained from a woman aged 45-65 years with Graves' hyperthyroidism.

The DNA of the CDR3 is TGCGCCAGCCAACGAGGGGGTAGCACAGATACGCAGTATTTT. Encoded protein: CASQRGGSTDTQYF. V is TRBV5-1 and J is TRBJ2-3; a weak D match, TRBD1 (6 bases). The CDR3 has 14 amino acids. The germline V gene has CDR1 SGHRS and CDR2 YFSETQ. The ends were cut back, 7 bases at V and 0 bases at J, with 12 bases in the middle.

This clonotype has a count of ten or more. This sequence joins TRBV6-1 and TRBJ2-3; the D gene is possibly TRBD1 (5 bases). This CDR3 has 13 amino acids. The ends were cut back, 2 bases at V and 6 bases at J, with 9 bases in the middle. Germline V lookup: CDR1 MNHNS, CDR2 SASEGT. The CDR3 bases are TGTGCCAGCAGTGAAAGGGGAACCGATACGCAGTATTTT. Its translation is CASSERGTDTQYF.

This clonotype occurred many times. The V and J genes are TRBV28 and TRBJ1-1, with a tentative D call TRBD1 (5 bases). The germline gives CDR1 MDHEN, CDR2 SYDVKM. Trimming pared 10 bases from V and 4 bases from J, leaving 13 bases between. The CDR3 runs 12 residues. This CDR3 reads CATLFGGTEAFF. The DNA of the CDR3 is TGTGCCACCCTATTTGGGGGCACTGAAGCTTTCTTT.

The genes are TRBV24-1 and TRBJ2-2, with D possibly being TRBD1 (6 bases). This CDR3 region has 13 residues. Per the germline V gene, CDR1 is KGHDR and CDR2 is SFDVKD. V gave up 8 bases and J gave up 2 bases, with 8 bases separating them. Here the CDR3 reads CATKDRNTGELFF. The CDR3, as DNA: TGTGCCACCAAGGACAGAAACACCGGGGAGCTGTTTTTT.

The CDR3 DNA reads as TGTGCCAGCAGCTTCGACAGGGCGGCTTTCTTT. It codes for CASSFDRAAFF. The gene calls are TRBV7-9 and TRBJ1-1, with 7 bases lining up with TRBD1. The V segment lost 3 bases and the J segment 11 bases; nucleotides outside the gene matches: 3. CDR3 length equals 11 residues. CDR1 and CDR2 (germline): SEHNR, FQNEAQ (reference sequence). Full variable domain (missing parts from reference TRBV7-9 and TRBJ1-1): DTGVSQNPRHKITKRGQNVTFRCDPISEHNRLYWYRQTLGQGPEFLTYFQNEAQLEKSRLLSDRFSAERPKGSFSTLEIQRTEQGDSAMYLCASSFDRAAFFGQGTRLTVV.

This clonotype was seen a few times. The chain joins TRBV5-1 to TRBJ1-1, with 7 bases identical to TRBD1. V was clipped by 6 bases and J by 3 bases; unmatched bases: 11. Per the germline V gene, CDR1 is SGHRS and CDR2 is YFSETQ. The CDR3 runs to 15 residues. CDR3: CASTREGALDTEAFF. The CDR3 DNA sequence: TGCGCCAGCACACGAGAGGGGGCGCTGGACACTGAAGCTTTCTTT.

This clonotype was counted ten times or more. The chain uses TRBV11-2 and TRBJ1-3; 8 nucleotides agree with TRBD1. CDR1 SGHAT and CDR2 FQNNGV come from the germline V gene. Trimming removed 3 bases from V and 0 bases from J; junction bases left unmatched: 7. The CDR3 is 17 residues long. The CDR3 loop reads CASSFKTGVGSGNTIYF. The CDR3 bases are TGTGCCAGCAGCTTTAAGACAGGGGTTGGCTCTGGAAACACCATATATTTT.

This clonotype was seen many times. The chain is built from TRBV7-8 and TRBJ2-7, with 10 bases identical to TRBD2. Germline CDR1 SGHVS, CDR2 FQNEAQ. The CDR3 spans 15 residues. The junction had 7 bases not matched to a gene; V was cut back by 4 bases and J by 4 bases. The CDR3 here is CASSSPGGLAYEQYF. For the CDR3, the DNA is TGTGCCAGCAGCTCCCCGGGGGGACTAGCGTACGAGCAGTACTTC.

For the CDR3, the DNA is TGTGCCAGCGTGAGAGTCCACCCTAACACCGGGGAGCTGTTTTTT. Amino acids: CASVRVHPNTGELFF. The chain couples TRBV6-1 to TRBJ2-2, with D unclear. The CDR3 runs to 15 residues. V lost 8 bases and J lost 2, with 15 bases in between. CDR1 MNHNS and CDR2 SASEGT come from the germline V gene.

This clonotype was found many times. The chain recombines TRBV28 with TRBJ2-7; D might be TRBD2 (5 bases). Trimming cost V 5 bases and J 12 bases, with 8 bases left between them. Germline assignment: CDR1 MDHEN and CDR2 SYDVKM. The CDR3 totals 9 residues. The CDR3 is CASSRGRYF. CDR3 sequence (DNA): TGTGCCAGCAGTCGAGGGCGGTACTTC.

This clonotype was seen repeatedly, ten times or more. The chain is built from TRBV6-1 and TRBJ2-5; perhaps TRBD2 as D (6 bases). Germline CDR1 MNHNS, CDR2 SASEGT. CDR3 length: 14 amino acids. Trimming shortened V by 6 bases and J by 3 bases, and 14 bases separated the two germline ends. CDR3 nucleotides: TGTGCCAGCAGGTCCCTAGCGCAGGAAGAGACCCAGTACTTC. Protein sequence: CASRSLAQEETQYF.

This clonotype was seen many times. The chain joins TRBV9 to TRBJ2-1; unclear D gene. The ends were cut back, 1 base at V and 5 bases at J, with 13 bases in the middle. Germline V gene data show CDR1 as SGDLS and CDR2 as YYNGEE. The CDR3 contains 15 residues. CDR3 residues: CASSVSPNTHNEQFF. Here the CDR3 DNA reads TGTGCCAGCAGCGTAAGCCCCAATACACACAATGAGCAGTTCTTC.

This clonotype was recorded at least ten times. The chain combines TRBV28 with TRBJ2-3; TRBD2 agrees at 8 bases. Germline V lookup: CDR1 MDHEN, CDR2 SYDVKM. V gave up 5 bases and J gave up 7 bases; unmatched junction bases: 11. This CDR3 contains 15 residues. The CDR3 spells CASSVKSGRRHTQYF. The DNA of the CDR3 is TGTGCCAGCAGTGTTAAAAGCGGGAGAAGACATACGCAGTATTTT.

This clonotype was counted only a few times. The V and J genes are TRBV4-1 and TRBJ2-7, with a possible D match to TRBD2 (7 bases). Germline values: CDR1 MGHRA, CDR2 YSYEKL. The CDR3 length is 15 residues. The V gene lost 1 base and the J gene lost 7 bases, with 17 bases spanning the gap. The CDR3 loop reads CASSQGGRGRREQYF. The CDR3 DNA follows: TGCGCCAGCAGCCAAGGTGGGCGGGGGCGGAGGGAGCAGTACTTC.

Many counts were recorded for this clonotype. V usage is TRBV14 and J usage is TRBJ2-5, with a weak D call TRBD1 (5 bases). CDR1 is SGHDN, CDR2 FVKESK, per germline. With 1 base removed from V and 5 bases from J, the gap between germline ends came to 20 bases. The CDR3 totals 17 residues. The DNA for the CDR3 is TGTGCCAGCAGCCAAGGTCAAGAATCAGGGATGCTGGAGACCCAGTACTTC. This codes for CASSQGQESGMLETQYF.